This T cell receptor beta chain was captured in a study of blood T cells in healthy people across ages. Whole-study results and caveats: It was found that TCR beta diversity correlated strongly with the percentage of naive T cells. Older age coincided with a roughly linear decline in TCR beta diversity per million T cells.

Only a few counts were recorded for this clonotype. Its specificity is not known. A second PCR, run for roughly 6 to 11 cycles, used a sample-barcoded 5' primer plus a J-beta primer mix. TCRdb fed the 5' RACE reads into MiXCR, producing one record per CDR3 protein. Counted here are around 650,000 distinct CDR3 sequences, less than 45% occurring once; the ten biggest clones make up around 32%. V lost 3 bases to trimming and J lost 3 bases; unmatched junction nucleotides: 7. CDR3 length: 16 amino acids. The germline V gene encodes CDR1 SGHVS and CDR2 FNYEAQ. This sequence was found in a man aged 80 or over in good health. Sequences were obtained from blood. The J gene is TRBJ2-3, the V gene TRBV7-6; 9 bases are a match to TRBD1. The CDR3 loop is CASSFTRTGETDTQYF. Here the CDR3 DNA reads TGTGCCAGCAGCTTTACGAGGACAGGGGAAACAGATACGCAGTATTTT.